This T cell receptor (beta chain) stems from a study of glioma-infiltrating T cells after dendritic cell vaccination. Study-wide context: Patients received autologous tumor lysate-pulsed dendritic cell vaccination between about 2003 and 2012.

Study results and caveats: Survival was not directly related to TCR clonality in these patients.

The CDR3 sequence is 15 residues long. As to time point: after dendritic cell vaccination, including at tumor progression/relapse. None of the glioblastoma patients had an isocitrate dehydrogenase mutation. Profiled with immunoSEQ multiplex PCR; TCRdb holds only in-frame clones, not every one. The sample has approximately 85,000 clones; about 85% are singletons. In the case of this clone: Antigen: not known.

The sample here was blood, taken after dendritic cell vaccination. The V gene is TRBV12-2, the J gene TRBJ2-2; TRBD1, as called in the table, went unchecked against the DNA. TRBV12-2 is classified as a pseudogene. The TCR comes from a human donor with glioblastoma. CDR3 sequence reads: CASRLGQSNTGELFF. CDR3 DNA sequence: TGTGCAAGTCGCCTGGGACAGTCGAACACCGGGGAGCTGTTTTTT.